The 25 T cell receptor beta chains below come from one sample, sequenced in a study of blood T cell repertoires in COVID-19. Some clones are missing from TCRdb's copy, which holds only in-frame ones; the method was immunoSEQ multiplex PCR. The table includes more than 140,000 clones, 70% to 90% detected once. Sequenced sample: peripheral blood. These receptors all stem from a woman aged 55-69 years with acute or convalescent COVID-19.

This clone has only a few counts. The V gene is TRBV28, the J gene TRBJ1-1; no definite D call. The germline V gene encodes CDR1 MDHEN and CDR2 SYDVKM. Trimming shortened V by 6 bases and J by 6 bases, and 8 bases separated the two germline ends. This CDR3 is built from 11 residues. DNA for the CDR3: TGTGCCAGCAGGGGCCGGCCTGAAGCTTTCTTT. Translation: CASRGRPEAFF.

CDR3 loop: CASSPTSDRSYEQYF. CDR3 nucleotides: TGTGCCAGCAGTCCGACCTCGGACAGGTCCTACGAGCAGTACTTC. The J gene is TRBJ2-7, the V gene TRBV28, with 7 nucleotides matching TRBD1. The CDR3 covers 15 residues. Germline V gene data show CDR1 as MDHEN and CDR2 as SYDVKM. V lost 5 bases to trimming and J lost 1 base; unmatched junction nucleotides: 8.

The rearrangement joins TRBV6-5 to TRBJ2-7, with 7 bases fitting TRBD2. The CDR3 runs to 14 residues. Trimming at V came to 6 bases and at J to 3 bases, leaving 8 bases not matched to a gene. Germline V gene sequence: CDR1 MNHEY, CDR2 SVGAGI. The CDR3 loop reads CASRAGTTLYEQYF. The CDR3 nucleotides read TGTGCCAGCAGGGCGGGGACTACCCTCTACGAGCAGTACTTC.

This chain links TRBV7-8 with TRBJ1-1; D is perhaps TRBD1 (5 bases). Germline CDR1 SGHVS, CDR2 FQNEAQ. This CDR3 is 13 amino acids long. V was cut by 6 bases and J by 1 base, with 9 bases left in between. CDR3 sequence (DNA): TGTGCCAGCAGAAGGGGAGGGAACACTGAAGCTTTCTTT. Translated: CASRRGGNTEAFF.

This clone was observed a few times. This chain joins TRBV11-3 and TRBJ2-2, with TRBD1 as a possible D gene (7 bases). The CDR3 runs to 18 residues. Germline V gene lookup returns CDR1 SGHNT and CDR2 YENEEA. Trimming cost V 3 bases and J 6 bases, with 23 bases left between them. DNA for the CDR3: TGTGCCAGCAGCTTGACATTTTGGGGCCAGGGGGGCTCCGGGGAGCTGTTTTTT. It is translated as CASSLTFWGQGGSGELFF.

The CDR3 here is CASSQDPTSSTDTQYF. Here the CDR3 DNA reads TGTGCCAGCAGCCAAGATCCGACAAGCAGCACAGATACGCAGTATTTT. This chain uses TRBV4-2 with TRBJ2-3, with unresolved D. The CDR3 loop spans 16 amino acids. Trimming removed 0 bases from V and 0 bases from J, with 10 bases in between. Germline V gene sequence: CDR1 LGHNA, CDR2 YNFKEQ.

J is TRBJ2-2 and V is TRBV18; weak D call: TRBD2 (6 bases). The CDR3 sequence is 16 residues long. The ends were cut back, 3 bases at V and 1 base at J, with 12 bases in the middle. Germline values: CDR1 KGHSH, CDR2 LQKENI. As DNA, the CDR3 is TGTGCCAGCTCACCCGAGCAGGGAGGGAACACCGGGGAGCTGTTTTTT. This gives the protein CASSPEQGGNTGELFF. Variable domain in full (rest from reference TRBV18 and TRBJ2-2): NAGVMQNPRHLVRRRGQEARLRCSPMKGHSHVYWYRQLPEEGLKFMVYLQKENIIDESGMPKERFSAEFPKEGPSILRIQQVVRGDSAAYFCASSPEQGGNTGELFFGEGSRLTVL.

This clone was seen just once. The V gene is TRBV24-1, the J gene TRBJ2-7; the match to TRBD1 covers 11 bases. Per germline, CDR1 KGHDR and CDR2 SFDVKD. The CDR3 has 16 residues. J gave up 3 bases and V 3 bases, and 6 bases lay outside the gene matches. The CDR3 region has the DNA TGTGCCACCAGTGATCACCCGGGACAGGGGGTCTACGAGCAGTACTTC. Its protein product is CATSDHPGQGVYEQYF.

This clone was detected once. The genes are TRBV6-5 and TRBJ2-3; D is possibly TRBD2 (6 bases). CDR3 length equals 15 residues. The ends were cut back, 8 bases at V and 2 bases at J, with 17 bases in the middle. Germline assignment: CDR1 MNHEY and CDR2 SVGAGI. CDR3 nucleotides: TGTGCCAGCCGAGGGGTGGGGGGATTCACAGATACGCAGTATTTT. This translates into CASRGVGGFTDTQYF.

The rearrangement joins TRBV18 to TRBJ2-1; TRBD2 aligns across 9 bases. The CDR3 has 16 amino acids. The germline CDR1 and CDR2 sequences are KGHSH and LQKENI. Losses at the gene ends were 4 bases for V and 3 bases for J; bases not matched to a gene: 7. The CDR3 loop is CASSQTLAGNYNEQFF. CDR3 DNA sequence: TGTGCCAGCTCACAAACACTAGCGGGTAACTACAATGAGCAGTTCTTC.

The V and J genes are TRBV5-1 and TRBJ2-2; 7 bases align to TRBD1. CDR1 is SGHRS, CDR2 YFSETQ, per germline. The CDR3 spans 16 residues. J gave up 0 bases and V 3 bases, and 5 bases lay outside the gene matches. CDR3 nucleotides: TGCGCCAGCAGCTCCGGACAGGCCTCGAACACCGGGGAGCTGTTTTTT. It yields the protein CASSSGQASNTGELFF.

The V and J genes are TRBV19 and TRBJ2-1, with D perhaps matching TRBD2 (5 bases). The CDR3 runs 16 residues. From germline, CDR1 is LNHDA and CDR2 SQIVND (reference sequence). Deletions cut 0 bases from V and 5 bases from J, with 14 bases between. The CDR3 sequence is CASSIEGRLLHNEQFF. In DNA, the CDR3 is TGTGCCAGTAGTATAGAGGGTAGACTACTACACAATGAGCAGTTCTTC.

The chain joins TRBV19 to TRBJ1-5, with 8 nucleotides matching TRBD1. The CDR3 covers 16 residues. The germline V gene encodes CDR1 LNHDA and CDR2 SQIVND (reference sequence). V was clipped by 3 bases and J by 4 bases; unmatched bases: 8. CDR3 in DNA: TGTGCCAGTAGTATTTCCCAGGGGGCGCGAAATCAGCCCCAGCATTTT. Translation gives CASSISQGARNQPQHF.

The chain combines TRBV6-5 with TRBJ1-1; TRBD1 aligns across 7 bases. In germline, CDR1 is MNHEY, CDR2 SVGAGI. The V and J ends lost 8 bases and 0 bases, in that order; junction bases with no gene match: 9. The CDR3 contains 15 residues. CDR3 loop: CASSPRQGLNTEAFF. The CDR3 nucleotides read TGTGCCAGCTCCCCGAGACAGGGACTGAACACTGAAGCTTTCTTT.

A remark on this clone: The sample carries other DNA sequences with the same CDR3. This rearrangement joins TRBV3-1 (or the pseudogene TRBV3-2) to TRBJ2-5, with 7 bases fitting TRBD2. CDR1 is LGHDT and CDR2 is YNNKEL in the germline V gene (reference sequence). V shed 1 base and J 3 bases; nucleotides not matched to a gene: 2. CDR3 length: 14 residues. CDR3 bases: TGTGCCAGCAGCCAAGTCAGCGGGGAAGAGACCCAGTACTTC. Protein sequence: CASSQVSGEETQYF.

This chain connects TRBV5-6 to TRBJ1-2, with TRBD1 matching over 9 bases. J was trimmed by 7 bases and V by 0 bases; bases with no gene match: 4. The CDR3 is 14 amino acids. CDR1 is SGHDT, CDR2 YYEEEE, per germline. The CDR3 nucleotides read TGTGCCAGCAGCTTGGTAACAGGGGGCGGTGGCTACACCTTC. Translating it yields CASSLVTGGGGYTF.

The chain carries TRBV3-1 (or the pseudogene TRBV3-2) and TRBJ2-2, with 13 bases fitting TRBD2. The CDR3 length is 18 residues. With V trimmed by 7 bases and J by 4 bases, 12 bases remained unmatched. The germline gives CDR1 LGHDT, CDR2 YNNKEL (reference sequence). This chain's CDR3 is CASTDRLAGGLFTGELFF. In DNA form, the CDR3 reads TGTGCCAGCACCGACAGACTAGCGGGGGGCCTTTTCACCGGGGAGCTGTTTTTT.

The chain has TRBV4-3 and TRBJ2-7, with D possibly TRBD2 on 5 matching bases. Trimming removed 1 base from V and 4 bases from J, with 11 bases in between. The CDR3 is 14 amino acids. CDR1 LGHNA and CDR2 YSLEER come from the germline V gene. The CDR3 sequence is CASSQAPGSYEQYF. The CDR3 nucleotides read TGCGCCAGCAGCCAAGCCCCGGGGTCGTACGAGCAGTACTTC.

The V and J genes are TRBV24-1 and TRBJ1-5; no firm D call. This CDR3 is built from 13 residues. CDR1 is KGHDR and CDR2 is SFDVKD in the germline V gene. The V and J ends lost 4 bases and 2 bases respectively, with 5 bases between them. CDR3: CATSERGNQPQHF. The CDR3 DNA sequence: TGTGCCACCAGTGAACGGGGCAATCAGCCCCAGCATTTT.

The chain employs TRBV11-2 and TRBJ2-5; 8 nucleotides line up with TRBD1. The CDR3 covers 15 residues. After removal of 4 bases from V and 5 bases from J, the junction contained 9 bases not matched to a gene. Germline V lookup: CDR1 SGHAT, CDR2 FQNNGV. The CDR3 region has the DNA TGTGCCAGCAGCTCCAGGGGGGACAGGTCCGAGACCCAGTACTTC. Translating it yields CASSSRGDRSETQYF.

The genes are TRBV14 and TRBJ1-1; weak D call: TRBD1 (6 bases). The CDR3 has 15 amino acids. V gave up 4 bases and J gave up 5 bases, with 17 bases separating them. Germline V gene data show CDR1 as SGHDN and CDR2 as FVKESK. The CDR3 sequence is CASSRLGGRKTEAFF. The CDR3, as DNA: TGTGCCAGCAGCCGCTTGGGGGGGCGCAAAACTGAAGCTTTCTTT.

This clone has a single count. At one of its ends the junction is not consistent with the germline gene, which may arise from a read error. The V and J genes are TRBV2 and TRBJ2-2; D unresolved. The germline CDR1 and CDR2 sequences are SNHLY and FYNNEI. This CDR3 is 15 amino acids long. The CDR3 loop reads CASSQAGENTGELFF. DNA of the CDR3: TGTGCCAGCAGTCAAGCAGGAGAGAACACCGGGGAGCTGTTTTTT. Looking up the rest from reference TRBV2 and TRBJ2-2 gives the full variable domain: EPEVTQTPSHQVTQMGQEVILRCVPISNHLYFYWYRQILGQKVEFLVSFYNNEISEKSEIFDDQFSVERPDGSNFTLKIRSTKLEDSAMYFCASSQAGENTGELFFGEGSRLTVL.

There are a few counts of this clone. The V call is TRBV28, the J call TRBJ1-1; the D is unclear. Trimming cost V 3 bases and J 4 bases, with 15 bases left between them. Germline CDR1 reads MDHEN; CDR2 reads SYDVKM. This CDR3 has 15 residues. The CDR3 DNA reads TGTGCCAGCAGTTTGGGCAGGCATGTCGGCACTGAAGCTTTCTTT. This codes for CASSLGRHVGTEAFF.

The chain has TRBV21-1 and TRBJ2-3; TRBD1, as called in the table, went unchecked against the DNA. TRBV21-1 represents a pseudogene. The CDR3 consists of 16 residues. CDR3 nucleotide sequence: TGTGCCAGCAGCAATGGGGACAGGGAAAACACAGATACGCAGTATTTT. Translating it yields CASSNGDRENTDTQYF.

The rearrangement uses TRBV14 and TRBJ2-7; the D is unclear. There are 12 residues in the CDR3. CDR1 is SGHDN, CDR2 FVKESK, per germline. Trimming pared 4 bases from V and 3 bases from J, leaving 7 bases between. The CDR3 sequence is CASSRGRYEQYF. The CDR3 bases are TGTGCCAGCAGCCGCGGCCGCTACGAGCAGTACTTC.